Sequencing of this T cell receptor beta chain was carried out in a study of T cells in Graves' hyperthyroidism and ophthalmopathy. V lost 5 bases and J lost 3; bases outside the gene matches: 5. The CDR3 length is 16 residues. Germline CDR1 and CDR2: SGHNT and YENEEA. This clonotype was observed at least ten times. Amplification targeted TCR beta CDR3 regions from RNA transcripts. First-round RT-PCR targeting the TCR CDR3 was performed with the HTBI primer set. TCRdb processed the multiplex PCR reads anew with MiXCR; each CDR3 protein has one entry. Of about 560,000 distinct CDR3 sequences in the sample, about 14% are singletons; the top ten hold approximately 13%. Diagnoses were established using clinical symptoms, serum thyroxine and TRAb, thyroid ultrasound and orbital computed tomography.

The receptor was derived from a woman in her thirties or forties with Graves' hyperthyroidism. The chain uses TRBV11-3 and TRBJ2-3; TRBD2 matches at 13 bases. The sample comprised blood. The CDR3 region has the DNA TGTGCCAGCAGCCCTGGGACTAGCGGGACTACAGATACGCAGTATTTT. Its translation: CASSPGTSGTTDTQYF. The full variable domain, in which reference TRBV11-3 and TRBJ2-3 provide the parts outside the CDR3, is EAGVVQSPRYKIIEKKQPVAFWCNPISGHNTLYWYLQNLGQGPELLIRYENEEAVDDSQLPKDRFSAERLKGVDSTLKIQPAELGDSAVYLCASSPGTSGTTDTQYFGPGTRLTVL.